A selection of T cell receptor beta chains follows, all from one sample in a study of T cells after yellow fever vaccination. TCRdb used MiXCR to reprocess the 5' RACE reads, holding one entry per CDR3 protein. The sample records 180,000 or so distinct CDR3 sequences, approximately 11% being singletons. Sequenced material: CD8+ T cells sorted from PBMCs, taken 15 days after the yellow fever booster vaccination. These receptors all stem from a man in his late teens or twenties who received the YFV17D yellow fever vaccine. CDR3s include the opening cysteine and the closing phenylalanine or tryptophan. D genes are given only for firm matches. A clone size is listed for some rows: how often the clone was seen (once, few, many), or a class if it is expanded.

v_call,clone_size,j_call,d_call,cdr3_aa
TRBV9,NA,TRBJ2-1,NA,CASSGGLEYNEQFF
TRBV15,few,TRBJ2-3,NA,CATSSPRWGRASTDTQYF
TRBV7-9,NA,TRBJ2-5,TRBD1,CASSVLDREWGETQYF
TRBV7-2,NA,TRBJ2-5,NA,CASTLGGGNLRQETQYF
TRBV18,few,TRBJ2-5,NA,CASSERRPLETQYF
TRBV7-9,NA,TRBJ2-3,NA,CASSARRQSLSTDTQYF
TRBV4-1,few,TRBJ1-1,NA,CASSQGVGWTEAFF
TRBV27,NA,TRBJ2-1,TRBD1,CASRPGGPGNEQFF
TRBV24-1,few,TRBJ1-2,NA,CATSDRTGYTF
TRBV12-3/TRBV12-4,NA,TRBJ2-3,TRBD2,CASSLLSGGGRSDTQYF
TRBV7-3,NA,TRBJ2-3,NA,CASNLGGRTDTQYF
TRBV4-2,many,TRBJ2-7,TRBD1,CASSPGQGDYEQYF
TRBV12-3/TRBV12-4,many,TRBJ2-2,NA,CASRPLGGELFF
TRBV4-2,few,TRBJ2-2,NA,CASSLLGRTPNTGELFF
TRBV13,few,TRBJ2-2,TRBD2,CASRPQRGVTGELFF
TRBV7-2,NA,TRBJ2-5,NA,CASREQTGTIETQYF
TRBV4-1,NA,TRBJ2-1,NA,CASSQGRAPYNEQFF
TRBV20-1,few,TRBJ2-3,NA,CSATRGGPASLSTDTQYF
TRBV2,many,TRBJ2-2,NA,CASVNTGELFF
TRBV7-3,many,TRBJ2-5,NA,CASSLSPQETQYF
TRBV4-1,NA,TRBJ2-5,TRBD2,CASSPDSGGGRIETQYF
TRBV6-2/TRBV6-3,NA,TRBJ2-2,TRBD2,CASSPAGSSGGHAGFGELFF
TRBV4-3,NA,TRBJ2-7,NA,CASSQDVGETYEQYF
TRBV19,NA,TRBJ2-2,NA,CATLGEGPGELFF
TRBV11-2,few,TRBJ1-1,NA,CASGGMNTEAFF
TRBV4-1,few,TRBJ1-5,NA,CASSQEAVSNQPQHF
TRBV12-3/TRBV12-4,NA,TRBJ2-6,NA,CASSRTGLGANVLTF
TRBV5-1,few,TRBJ2-7,NA,CASSLAGEVEQYF
TRBV5-1,many,TRBJ1-1,NA,CASSPQQGNTEAFF